This TCR beta chain derives from a study of T cells in Graves' hyperthyroidism and ophthalmopathy (dated by TCRdb to about 2019). Broadly, across the study: Peripheral blood samples were taken at the time of initial diagnosis, prior to any treatment. After sampling, hyperthyroidism patients received methimazole starting at 30 mg daily, and ophthalmopathy patients received high-dose intravenous methylprednisolone. To identify TCR V-J signatures that set the groups apart, the researchers used a discovery cohort of about a hundred patients, made up of about 44 with Graves' ophthalmopathy and some 58 with stable Graves' hyperthyroidism. Whether ophthalmopathy could be predicted prospectively was tested in an independent validation cohort made up of roughly 20 hyperthyroidism patients plus 17 patients who later progressed to ophthalmopathy. In addition, the study compared T-cell repertoires in thyroid tissue and in blood from about six Graves' hyperthyroidism patients. The paper reports TCR Vbeta CDR3 sequencing of over 130 peripheral blood samples: under 45 ophthalmopathy, around 80 hyperthyroidism and 17 progressor patients. The 75 to 100 discovery patients were randomly split 7:3 into training and test sets. Overall study results and their limits: Most expanded thyroid clonotypes (frequency above 0.001) were also detected in blood, a finding suggesting that blood repertoires may reflect thyroid immune responses. No statistical method was used to set the sample size in advance, and investigators knew the group allocation. In validation, the model predicted progression to ophthalmopathy a median of about 6 months before onset, with roughly 68% sensitivity and about 75% specificity. Ophthalmopathy was separated from stable hyperthyroidism by a 13 V-J signature model, with 85% to 90% sensitivity and 81% to 82% specificity obtained in cross-validation and 80%/75% obtained in testing.

TCR beta CDR3 regions were amplified from RNA transcripts. The TCR CDR3 was subjected to a first round of RT-PCR using the HTBI primer set and the Qiagen OneStep RT-PCR kit. Libraries were constructed in a second round of multiplex PCR, after which size selection and purification were carried out. Paired-end sequencing of the libraries was performed with 100 bp reads on an Illumina HiSeq2000. In the paper's pipeline: SOAPnuke was used to process the raw data, with reads discarded if the reads contained adapters or uncalled bases, had a mean Phred below 15, or lacked an exact constant-primer or identifier match. COPE v1.2.5 was used to merge high-quality paired reads, and clonotypes were defined as unique nucleotide sequences. Clonotypes were aligned to IMGT TRBV, TRBD and TRBJ reference segments using MiTCR v1.1. The analysis was restricted to V-J combinations with a frequency above 0.0001, which together covered roughly 99% of the repertoires. A TCS score was defined as the ratio of F50 (clonal expansion) to E x V (chaos), with BLOSUM62-based TCRdist applied between CDR3 peptides within each V-J. Welch's t-statistics and random forest reduced 514 V-J features to roughly 13, which were used in a naive Bayes classifier (R e1071). Starting from the raw public reads, TCRdb applied fastp trimming at Q25, assembled clones with MiXCR and retained in-frame beta chains. Every CDR3 protein is listed once, alongside the most common genes and DNA of its rows. TCRdb, rather than the study authors, made the V and J calls. The sample data list hundreds of thousands of distinct CDR3 sequences, and around 13% of these were observed just once. The top ten clonotypes cover roughly 10% of the sample.

Stable Graves' hyperthyroidism was defined as no progression to ophthalmopathy during 18 months of follow-up. The hyperthyroidism patients were between 18 and 65 years old and newly diagnosed, with a disease duration of less than 2 months. Exclusion was applied to patients with uncontrolled infections, other autoimmune diseases, pregnancy or lactation. Diagnoses were based on clinical symptoms, serum thyroxine and TRAb, thyroid ultrasound and orbital computed tomography. Ficoll-Paque density gradient centrifugation was used to isolate PBMCs from 8 to 10 ml of fresh peripheral blood. Trizol reagent was used to extract total RNA, and RNA quality was then checked on an Agilent 2100 Bioanalyzer. Notes on this clonotype: Its binding antigen is unknown. One base away there is no much larger clone; base qualities are not given.

Spanning cysteine to phenylalanine, the CDR3 consists of 16 amino acids. Only the CDR3 part of the read is kept: 48 bases, read in frame from the first base. CDR1 and CDR2 (MNHEY, SVGAGI) derive from the germline V gene. Trimming takes 2 bases off V and 11 bases off J; junction bases not matched to a gene: 16. The rearranged chain carries TRBV6-5 and TRBJ2-3; the central 7 bases match TRBD2. The receptor was isolated from a young woman with Graves' hyperthyroidism. Sample: blood. The DNA is as follows: TGTGCCAGCAGTTACCCAACTGGGGGAGGGGCTTCTAAGCAGTATTTT. Its protein product is CASSYPTGGGASKQYF.